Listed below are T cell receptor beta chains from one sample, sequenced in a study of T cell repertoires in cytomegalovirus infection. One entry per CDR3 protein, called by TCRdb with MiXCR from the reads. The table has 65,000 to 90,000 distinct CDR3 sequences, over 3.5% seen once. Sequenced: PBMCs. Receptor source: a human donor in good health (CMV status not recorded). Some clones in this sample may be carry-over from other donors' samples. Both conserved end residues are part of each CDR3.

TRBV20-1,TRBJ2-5,CSARAGQETQYF
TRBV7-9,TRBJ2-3,CASSQVGTEHTQYF
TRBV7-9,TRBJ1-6,CASSRTTGGSPLHF
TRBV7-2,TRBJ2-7,CASTTEYEQYF
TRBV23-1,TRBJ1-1,CASSPPPRGRSEAFF
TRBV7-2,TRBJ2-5,CASSPPGTGVETQYF
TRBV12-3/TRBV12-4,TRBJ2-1,CASSLAGGTDEQFF
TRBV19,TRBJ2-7,CASQATGSSYEQYF
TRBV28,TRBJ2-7,CASTGTGSYEQYF
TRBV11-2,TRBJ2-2,CASSLGGHKVMGELFF
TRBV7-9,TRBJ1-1,CASSSLPRTANTEAFF
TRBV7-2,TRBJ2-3,CASSKPLDTQYF
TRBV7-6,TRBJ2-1,CASSGGLLDNEQFF
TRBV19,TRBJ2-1,CASSPLAGGRYEQFF
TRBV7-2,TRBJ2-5,CASSLMSGRRETQYF
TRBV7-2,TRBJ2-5,CASSFWTSGGQLGTQYF
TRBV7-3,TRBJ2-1,CASSSRLAGGDNEQFF
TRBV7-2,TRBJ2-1,CASRDRGYNEQFF
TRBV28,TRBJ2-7,CATRTGSGIYEQYF
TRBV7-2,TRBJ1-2,CASSLAPGQGAYGYTF
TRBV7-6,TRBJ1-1,CASSDLGNTEAFF
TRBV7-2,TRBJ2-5,CASSPGQLGETQYF
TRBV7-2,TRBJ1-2,CASRSREAHGYTF
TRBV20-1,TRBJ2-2,CSAEATNTGELFF
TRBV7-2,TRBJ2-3,CASSVSGSTDTQYF
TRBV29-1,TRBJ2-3,CSVVPYLDGSSTDTQYF
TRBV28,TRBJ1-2,CASSSLGFYGYTF
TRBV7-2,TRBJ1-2,CASSLLGNYGYTF
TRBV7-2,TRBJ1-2,CASSLAGTDYGYTF
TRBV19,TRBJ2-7,CASSAPGQGAWEQYF
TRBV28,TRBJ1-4,CASSLYPEKLFF
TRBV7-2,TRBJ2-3,CASRQTSGSADTQYF
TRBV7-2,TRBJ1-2,CASSRGQIESYTF
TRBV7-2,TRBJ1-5,CASSLLGKGQPQHF
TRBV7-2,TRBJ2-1,CASSLGGQGGDEQFF
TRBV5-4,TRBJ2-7,CASSLGGAGEQYF
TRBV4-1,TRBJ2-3,CASSQDWLGRTQYF
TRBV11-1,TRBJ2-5,CASSFRGEEKTQYF
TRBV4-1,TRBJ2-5,CASSPNPRIGGRQETQYF
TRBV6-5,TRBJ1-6,CASSLSPGGSNSPLHF
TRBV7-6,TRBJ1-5,CASSRGPGNGNQPQHF
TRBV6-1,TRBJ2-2,CASSELTGGRTGELFF
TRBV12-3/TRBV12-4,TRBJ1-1,CASSLGQPGGEAFF
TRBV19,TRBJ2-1,CASSISPSSYNEQFF
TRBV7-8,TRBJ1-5,CASSQSVFRQPQHF
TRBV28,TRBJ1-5,CASNRVINQPQHF
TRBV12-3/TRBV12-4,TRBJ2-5,CASSLRMETQYF